The 29 T cell receptor beta chains listed next were all sequenced from one sample in a study of CXCR3-negative and CXCR3-positive naive CD8 T cells. Overall study results and limits: TRB CDR3s were more hydrophobic in CXCR3-positive than in CXCR3-negative naive cells.

Their cognate antigens are unknown. 5' RACE that incorporated UMI labels was used to prepare the TRB cDNA libraries. TCRdb reanalyzed the 5' RACE reads, giving one entry per CDR3 protein sequence and no DNA. This sample contains roughly 100,000 distinct CDR3 sequences. The sample comprised naive CXCR3+ CD8+ T cells from blood. Subset here: CD45RO-CCR7+CD27+CD95- naive CD8+ T cells expressing CXCR3 (TNR3+). The source of these receptors is a human donor in good health. Some clones in this sample may be carry-over from other donors' samples.

The chain uses TRBV5-1 and TRBJ2-6; TCRdb lists TRBD1, though no DNA is available to test this call. Germline V gives CDR1 SGHRS, CDR2 YFSETQ. The CDR3 has 17 residues. The CDR3 reads CASSLRAHDSGANVLTF.

The chain links TRBV14 to TRBJ2-1; TCRdb indicates TRBD2, and absent DNA this call remains unverified. The CDR3 loop spans 16 amino acids. Germline V gives CDR1 SGHDN, CDR2 FVKESK. The CDR3 loop reads CASSQSASDSYNEQFF.

The rearrangement links TRBV20-1 to TRBJ2-7; TCRdb names TRBD2, which stays unverified in the absence of DNA. Per the germline V gene, CDR1 is DFQATT and CDR2 is SNEGSKA (reference sequence). The CDR3 contains 14 residues. CDR3 in amino acids: CSGLAERLSYEQYF.

J is TRBJ2-2 and V is TRBV5-1. Germline-derived CDR1 and CDR2 are SGHRS and YFSETQ. The CDR3 runs 15 residues. CDR3 amino acids: CASSLYRGTRGELFF.

The rearrangement uses TRBV12-2 and TRBJ2-5. TRBV12-2 is annotated as a pseudogene. The CDR3 loop spans 14 amino acids. The CDR3 loop reads CASRFWETQETQYF.

The CDR3 loop reads CASSGQGETSGANVLTF. The chain has TRBV13 and TRBJ2-6; TCRdb's assignment of TRBD1 cannot be checked, as there is no DNA. Germline values: CDR1 PRHDT, CDR2 FYEKMQ (reference sequence). The CDR3 runs to 17 residues.

This chain's CDR3 is CDTSPPTGPIHEQYF. The rearrangement uses TRBV15 and TRBJ2-7. Germline CDR1 LNHNV, CDR2 YYDKDF (reference sequence). The CDR3 is made up of 15 amino acids.

The J gene is TRBJ2-1, the V gene TRBV29-1; TCRdb's assignment of TRBD2 cannot be checked, as there is no DNA. This CDR3 spans 21 amino acids. In germline, CDR1 is SQVTM, CDR2 ANQGSEA. This CDR3 is CSVDPLWVSGGPRSSYNEQFF.

This chain connects TRBV7-2 to TRBJ2-7; no DNA is available, so the TRBD1 call from TCRdb remains unchecked. The CDR3 extends over 14 amino acids. Germline CDR1 and CDR2: SGHTA and FQGNSA. This CDR3 reads CASSHPGGGVEQYF.

The chain uses TRBV11-1 and TRBJ2-1. Germline V gene lookup returns CDR1 SGHAT and CDR2 FQDESV (reference sequence). CDR3 length: 11 amino acids. The CDR3 region is CASSFGLEQFF.

This sequence joins TRBV19 and TRBJ1-2; TCRdb's D call of TRBD1 is untestable without DNA. The CDR3 runs to 16 residues. Germline V gene sequence: CDR1 LNHDA, CDR2 SQIVND (reference sequence). CDR3 sequence: CASSPPGSPFLYGYTF.

The gene calls are TRBV19 and TRBJ1-4; TCRdb's D gene call, TRBD1, goes unchecked for lack of DNA. This CDR3 contains 12 residues. From germline, CDR1 is LNHDA and CDR2 SQIVND (reference sequence). Here the CDR3 reads CASSHSGEKLFF.

The J gene is TRBJ2-7, the V gene TRBV28; lacking DNA, the TRBD1 call made by TCRdb goes unchecked. CDR1 is MDHEN and CDR2 is SYDVKM in the germline V gene. The length of the CDR3 is 16 residues. The CDR3 protein is CASSSPDGQTANEQYF.

The chain employs TRBV6-5 and TRBJ2-1; the D gene TCRdb calls, TRBD2, cannot be checked with no DNA. In germline, CDR1 is MNHEY, CDR2 SVGAGI. The CDR3 has 16 amino acids. The CDR3 is CASSYSSLRERDEQFF.

V and J are TRBV11-3 and TRBJ2-1; with no DNA, the TCRdb D assignment of TRBD1 cannot be verified. CDR1 is SGHNT, CDR2 YENEEA, per germline. This CDR3 has 18 residues. CDR3 sequence reads: CASSTGTATPLSYNEQFF.

V is TRBV6-6 and J is TRBJ2-2. Germline values: CDR1 MNHNY, CDR2 SVGAGI (reference sequence). The CDR3 length is 13 residues. The CDR3 loop reads CASSLSTAGELFF.

The chain links TRBV6-5 to TRBJ2-7; TCRdb calls TRBD1, which cannot be checked without DNA. The CDR3 covers 13 residues. Per the germline V gene, CDR1 is MNHEY and CDR2 is SVGAGI. This CDR3 is CASSPGQPYEQYF.

This chain connects TRBV5-1 to TRBJ2-3. CDR3 size: 14 residues. Germline CDR1 and CDR2: SGHRS and YFSETQ. This CDR3 is CASSLGMGPDTQYF.

The rearrangement links TRBV7-9 to TRBJ2-7; TCRdb's D call, TRBD1, is unchecked because there is no DNA. The CDR3 runs 15 residues. CDR1 and CDR2 (germline): SEHNR, FQNEAQ (reference sequence). The CDR3 loop is CASSLIGTGIYEQYF.

This chain links TRBV5-1 with TRBJ2-4; there is no DNA to check the TCRdb D call of TRBD1. Germline CDR1 and CDR2: SGHRS and YFSETQ. This CDR3 spans 14 amino acids. The CDR3: CASSFGQNKNIQYF.

The CDR3 spells CASSYEGDSYEQYF. The rearrangement uses TRBV6-2 or TRBV6-3 and TRBJ2-7. This CDR3 is 14 amino acids long. The germline gives CDR1 MNHEY, CDR2 SVGEGT.

The chain is built from TRBV25-1 and TRBJ2-7; the TCRdb D gene call, TRBD1, has no DNA to confirm it. There are 15 residues in the CDR3. Germline V CDR1 and CDR2: MGHDK, SYGVNS. The CDR3: CASEGGQWSSYEQYF.

This chain links TRBV10-1 with TRBJ2-2; the TCRdb D gene call, TRBD1, has no DNA to confirm it. This CDR3 is built from 19 residues. Germline V gives CDR1 WNHNN, CDR2 SYGVQD (reference sequence). The CDR3: CASSPSRDSGPLNTGELFF.

CDR3 sequence: CASSIPAGTYEQYF. The chain uses TRBV5-1 and TRBJ2-7; there is no DNA to check the TCRdb D call of TRBD2. Germline CDR1 SGHRS, CDR2 YFSETQ. This CDR3 has 14 residues.

V usage is TRBV12-3 or TRBV12-4 and J usage is TRBJ2-7; TCRdb outputs TRBD1, but without DNA this stays unchecked. The length of the CDR3 is 14 residues. The chain's CDR3 is CASSYRDKTYEQYF.

The chain is built from TRBV6-2 or TRBV6-3 and TRBJ1-5; the D call from TCRdb, TRBD1, cannot be confirmed without DNA. Germline CDR1 reads MNHEY; CDR2 reads SVGEGT. This CDR3 spans 15 amino acids. The CDR3 protein is CASSKGTGRVQPQHF.

This chain connects TRBV20-1 to TRBJ2-5; TCRdb outputs TRBD2, but without DNA this stays unchecked. Germline V lookup: CDR1 DFQATT, CDR2 SNEGSKA (reference sequence). CDR3 length equals 15 residues. The CDR3 loop reads CSAQRLAGNEETQYF.

The V and J genes are TRBV19 and TRBJ2-1; there is no DNA to check the TCRdb D call of TRBD1. CDR3 size: 15 residues. The germline gives CDR1 LNHDA, CDR2 SQIVND (reference sequence). CDR3 sequence reads: CASSFPGGTYNEQFF.

This chain connects TRBV12-3 or TRBV12-4 to TRBJ2-1. This CDR3 comprises 12 residues. The CDR3: CASSHPSNEQFF.